Shown below are 24 T cell receptor beta chains from a single sample sequenced in a study of OX40 agonist ivuxolimab in advanced cancers. Sequencing used immunoSEQ multiplex PCR; TCRdb keeps in-frame clones, though not all of them. The sample gives around 62,000 clones, 80% to 90% of which show up once; 9% to 15% is in the top ten. Sample: CD4+ or CD8+ T cells sorted from blood, taken in a trial of the OX40 agonist ivuxolimab. Receptor source: an adult with an advanced solid tumor such as melanoma, head and neck, liver or kidney cancer.

This clone was counted only a few times. This sequence joins TRBV2 and TRBJ2-1; TRBD2 agrees at 11 bases. The J segment lost 8 bases and the V segment lost 7 bases, leaving 7 bases of the junction unmatched. The CDR3 totals 14 residues. CDR1 SNHLY and CDR2 FYNNEI come from the germline V gene. The CDR3: CASMRTSGLHEQFF. In DNA form, the CDR3 reads TGTGCCAGCATGAGGACTAGCGGGTTACATGAGCAGTTCTTC. Full variable domain (remainder filled in from reference TRBV2 and TRBJ2-1): EPEVTQTPSHQVTQMGQEVILRCVPISNHLYFYWYRQILGQKVEFLVSFYNNEISEKSEIFDDQFSVERPDGSNFTLKIRSTKLEDSAMYFCASMRTSGLHEQFFGPGTRLTVL.

The chain carries TRBV27 and TRBJ1-5, with D uncertain. V dropped 2 bases and J dropped 0 bases, with 8 bases sitting between them. The CDR3 sequence is 15 residues long. Germline V CDR1 and CDR2: MNHEY, SMNVEV (reference sequence). CDR3 region: CASSLVSDSNQPQHF. CDR3 DNA: TGTGCCAGCAGTTTAGTTAGCGATAGCAATCAGCCCCAGCATTTT.

The chain is built from TRBV7-9 and TRBJ2-7; TRBD1 aligns across 8 bases. The CDR3 runs 16 residues. CDR1 SEHNR and CDR2 FQNEAQ come from the germline V gene (reference sequence). J was trimmed by 4 bases and V by 3 bases; bases with no gene match: 11. CDR3 loop: CASSFPSGTGGYEQYF. The CDR3 nucleotides are TGTGCCAGCAGCTTCCCCTCCGGGACAGGAGGGTACGAGCAGTACTTC.

The rearrangement links TRBV10-3 to TRBJ2-1, with D unresolved. The CDR3 extends over 14 amino acids. The germline V gene encodes CDR1 ENHRY and CDR2 SYGVKD. The V end was cut by 10 bases, the J end by 8 bases, with 21 bases between. The CDR3 region has the DNA TGTGCCACGAAGGCCACGCTCAAGGACCATGAGCAGTTCTTC. Translating it yields CATKATLKDHEQFF.

The chain carries TRBV7-3 and TRBJ2-1; D might be TRBD2 (6 bases). Looked up from germline, CDR1 is SGHTA and CDR2 is FQGTGA. V was shortened by 5 bases and J by 3 bases, with 8 bases between the two germline ends. This CDR3 has 13 amino acids. In nucleotides, the CDR3 is TGTGCCAGCAGCGTTAGCGGCTACAATGAGCAGTTCTTC. Residues: CASSVSGYNEQFF.

The chain carries TRBV7-8 and TRBJ2-1; TRBD2 matches at 12 bases. This CDR3 is 15 amino acids long. Germline V lookup: CDR1 SGHVS, CDR2 FQNEAQ. The V segment lost 1 base and the J segment 7 bases; nucleotides outside the gene matches: 2. The CDR3 region is CASSLGLAGVNEQFF. DNA for the CDR3: TGTGCCAGCAGCTTAGGACTAGCGGGAGTAAATGAGCAGTTCTTC.

V usage is TRBV25-1 and J usage is TRBJ2-4, with a weak D call TRBD1 (6 bases). This CDR3 comprises 15 residues. V lost 2 bases to trimming and J lost 1 base, with 9 bases between them. In germline, CDR1 is MGHDK, CDR2 SYGVNS. DNA for the CDR3: TGTGCCAGCAGTGAAATCAGGGGCGCCAAAAACATTCAGTACTTC. Translation: CASSEIRGAKNIQYF.

This chain links TRBV6-6 with TRBJ1-4; TRBD1 matches 7 bases. The CDR3 contains 16 residues. Trimming at V came to 0 bases and at J to 2 bases, leaving 3 bases not matched to a gene. The germline V gene encodes CDR1 MNHNY and CDR2 SVGAGI (reference sequence). The CDR3 sequence: CASSYSRQGTNEKLFF. The CDR3, as DNA: TGTGCCAGCAGTTACTCAAGACAGGGTACTAATGAAAAACTGTTTTTT.

The chain has TRBV9 and TRBJ2-3; 10 bases fit TRBD2. The CDR3 totals 16 residues. Germline CDR1 reads SGDLS; CDR2 reads YYNGEE. Trimming cost V 0 bases and J 3 bases; bases outside gene matches: 4. This chain's CDR3 is CASSVEASGGTDTQYF. The CDR3 region has the DNA TGTGCCAGCAGCGTAGAGGCTAGCGGGGGAACAGATACGCAGTATTTT. The full variable domain, its missing parts supplied by reference TRBV9 and TRBJ2-3, is DSGVTQTPKHLITATGQRVTLRCSPRSGDLSVYWYQQSLDQGLQFLIQYYNGEERAKGNILERFSAQQFPDLHSELNLSSLELGDSALYFCASSVEASGGTDTQYFGPGTRLTVL.

The rearrangement joins TRBV27 to TRBJ1-1; TRBD1 matches 12 bases. Germline CDR1 reads MNHEY; CDR2 reads SMNVEV (reference sequence). CDR3 length: 19 residues. J lost 4 bases, V lost 6 bases, and 18 bases had no gene match. CDR3 in DNA: TGTGCCAGCAGCTTCCATCCCCCCGGGACAGGGGGCTCTAGCACTGAAGCTTTCTTT. Encoded protein: CASSFHPPGTGGSSTEAFF.

V gene TRBV11-2 combines with J gene TRBJ2-4; D uncertain. V lost 5 bases and J 2 bases, leaving 13 bases between the germline ends. Per the germline V gene, CDR1 is SGHAT and CDR2 is FQNNGV. The CDR3 runs 15 residues. The CDR3 reads CASSTYRAPKNIQYF. CDR3 nucleotide sequence: TGTGCCAGCAGCACATATCGGGCTCCCAAAAACATTCAGTACTTC.

In its sample, this clone was seen once. The genes are TRBV5-6 and TRBJ1-3, with D tentatively TRBD1 (6 bases). V was clipped by 2 bases and J by 1 base, with 10 bases between them. The CDR3 runs 15 residues. Per the germline V gene, CDR1 is SGHDT and CDR2 is YYEEEE. CDR3 protein: CASSFWGASGNTIYF. Here the CDR3 DNA reads TGTGCCAGCAGCTTTTGGGGGGCGTCTGGAAACACCATATATTTT.

V usage is TRBV13 and J usage is TRBJ1-5, with D maybe TRBD1 (6 bases). This CDR3 spans 14 amino acids. Germline-derived CDR1 and CDR2 are PRHDT and FYEKMQ (reference sequence). V gave up 3 bases and J gave up 7 bases, with 13 bases separating them. CDR3: CASSFRGRHQPQHF. CDR3 nucleotide sequence: TGTGCCAGCAGCTTCAGGGGACGTCACCAGCCCCAGCATTTT.

This sequence joins TRBV7-9 and TRBJ2-1; the D gene is possibly TRBD2 (6 bases). The ends were cut back, 5 bases at V and 1 base at J, with 15 bases in the middle. The CDR3 contains 16 residues. Germline CDR1 is SEHNR and CDR2 is FQNEAQ (reference sequence). The CDR3 DNA reads TGTGCCAGCAGCCCCCACCGGGGGTCATCCTACAATGAGCAGTTCTTC. This sequence encodes CASSPHRGSSYNEQFF.

As regards this clone: Other nucleotide sequences from this sample produce the same CDR3. V usage is TRBV5-6 and J usage is TRBJ2-1, with 8 bases identical to TRBD1. The CDR3 extends over 15 amino acids. Germline V gene sequence: CDR1 SGHDT, CDR2 YYEEEE. Unmatched junction bases numbered 9, after V lost 0 bases and J lost 10 bases. CDR3 amino acids: CASSLGRGPMREQFF. The CDR3, as DNA: TGTGCCAGCAGCTTGGGCAGGGGGCCGATGCGGGAGCAGTTCTTC.

The rearrangement joins TRBV30 to TRBJ2-1; TRBD2 aligns across 10 bases. The CDR3 runs to 14 residues. Germline CDR1 is GTSNPN and CDR2 is SVGIG (reference sequence). Trimming cost V 3 bases and J 4 bases; bases outside gene matches: 3. The CDR3 nucleotides are TGTGCCTGGAGGGGACTAGCGCAGTACAATGAGCAGTTCTTC. Translation: CAWRGLAQYNEQFF.

The chain carries TRBV2 and TRBJ2-1; 7 nucleotides agree with TRBD2. The J segment lost 15 bases and the V segment lost 6 bases, leaving 14 bases of the junction unmatched. The germline V gene has CDR1 SNHLY and CDR2 FYNNEI. The CDR3 spans 13 residues. Written as DNA, the CDR3 is TGTGCCAGCAGGGCCTGGGCGGGAGCCGGGAGGTTCTTC. Translation: CASRAWAGAGRFF. Combining the CDR3 with reference TRBV2 and TRBJ2-1 gives the whole variable domain EPEVTQTPSHQVTQMGQEVILRCVPISNHLYFYWYRQILGQKVEFLVSFYNNEISEKSEIFDDQFSVERPDGSNFTLKIRSTKLEDSAMYFCASRAWAGAGRFFGPGTRLTVL.

In this sample, this clone turned up once. This chain's CDR3 is CASSFSPSREQYF. Here the CDR3 DNA reads TGTGCCAGCAGTTTTAGCCCTTCGAGGGAGCAGTACTTC. This chain uses TRBV27 with TRBJ2-7; D is ambiguous. This CDR3 contains 13 residues. Trimming took off 3 bases at V and 7 bases at J, with 13 bases between the two ends. CDR1 and CDR2 (germline): MNHEY, SMNVEV (reference sequence).

This clone qualifies as medium-sized. J is TRBJ1-5 and V is TRBV28; 8 bases line up with TRBD1. The CDR3 sequence is 15 residues long. V shed 6 bases and J 0 bases; nucleotides not matched to a gene: 4. CDR1 and CDR2 (germline): MDHEN, SYDVKM. The CDR3 DNA reads TGTGCCAGCAGGTCTACAGGGGGTAGCAATCAGCCCCAGCATTTT. Encoded protein: CASRSTGGSNQPQHF.

This clone came up a few times. V gene TRBV2 combines with J gene TRBJ1-1; perhaps TRBD1 as D (6 bases). CDR3 size: 13 residues. The V end was cut by 8 bases, the J end by 8 bases, with 18 bases between. Germline assignment: CDR1 SNHLY and CDR2 FYNNEI. CDR3 protein: CASEAPLQGEAFF. The CDR3 region has the DNA TGTGCCAGCGAAGCTCCCCTACAGGGAGAAGCTTTCTTT.

J is TRBJ2-2 and V is TRBV5-1; TRBD1 might be the D (7 bases). Germline V gene data show CDR1 as SGHRS and CDR2 as YFSETQ. V gave up 1 base and J gave up 3 bases, with 22 bases separating them. This CDR3 contains 19 residues. Here the CDR3 DNA reads TGCGCCAGCAGCTTGTCGAAAGGGGGGCCGACAGGGTACACCGGGGAGCTGTTTTTT. Encoded protein: CASSLSKGGPTGYTGELFF.

This rearrangement joins TRBV7-9 to TRBJ1-3, with D possibly matching TRBD1 (5 bases). CDR1 is SEHNR, CDR2 FQNEAQ, per germline (reference sequence). CDR3 length: 14 amino acids. CDR3 nucleotides: TGTGCAATTCGCCGGGACCTCTCTGGAAACACCATATATTTT. Amino acid sequence: CAIRRDLSGNTIYF. Full variable domain (rest looked up from reference TRBV7-9 and TRBJ1-3): DTGVSQNPRHKITKRGQNVTFRCDPISEHNRLYWYRQTLGQGPEFLTYFQNEAQLEKSRLLSDRFSAERPKGSFSTLEIQRTEQGDSAMYLCAIRRDLSGNTIYFGEGSWLTVV.

The V call is TRBV28, the J call TRBJ2-2; D gene ambiguous. The V and J ends lost 2 bases and 8 bases respectively, with 12 bases between them. The CDR3 is 14 residues long. From germline, CDR1 is MDHEN and CDR2 SYDVKM. The CDR3 region is CASSLTVLIGELFF. The CDR3 DNA reads TGTGCCAGCAGTTTAACAGTACTTATTGGGGAGCTGTTTTTT.

The table lists this clone with a count of one. V and J are TRBV7-9 and TRBJ2-3; 10 nucleotides agree with TRBD2. V lost 5 bases to trimming and J lost 3 bases; unmatched junction nucleotides: 5. CDR3 length equals 15 residues. In germline, CDR1 is SEHNR, CDR2 FQNEAQ (reference sequence). This chain's CDR3 is CASSLLAGATDTQYF. CDR3 coding DNA: TGTGCCAGCAGCCTGCTAGCGGGAGCAACAGATACGCAGTATTTT.